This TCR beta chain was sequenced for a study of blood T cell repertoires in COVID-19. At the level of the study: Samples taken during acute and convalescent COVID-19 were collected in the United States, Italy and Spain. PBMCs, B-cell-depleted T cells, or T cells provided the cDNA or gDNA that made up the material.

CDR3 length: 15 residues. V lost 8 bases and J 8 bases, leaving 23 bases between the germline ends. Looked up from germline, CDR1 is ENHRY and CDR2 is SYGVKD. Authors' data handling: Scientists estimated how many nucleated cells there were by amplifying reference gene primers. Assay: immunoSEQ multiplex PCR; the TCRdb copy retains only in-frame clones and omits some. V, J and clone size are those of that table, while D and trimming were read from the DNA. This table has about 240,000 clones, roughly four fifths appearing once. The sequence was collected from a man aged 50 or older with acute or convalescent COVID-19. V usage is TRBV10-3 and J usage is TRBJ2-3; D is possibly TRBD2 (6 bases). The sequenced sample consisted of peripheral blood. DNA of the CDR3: TGTGCCATCCGAATCCGGGGGTCAAACGGGGGTACGCAGTATTTT. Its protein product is CAIRIRGSNGGTQYF.